This T cell receptor (beta chain) was obtained from a study of T cell repertoires in cytomegalovirus infection. The wider study: Researchers turned to recently identified HLA-C-restricted CMV epitopes as well as well-studied HLA-B-restricted ones. Public TCR beta signatures indicated both CMV infection and matching HLA type.

Study-wide results and limits: HLA-C-restricted CMV clonotypes gave the most frequent clonotype in two of eight donors.

CDR1 and CDR2 from the germline V gene are DFQATT and SNEGSKA (reference sequence). This CDR3 is built from 15 residues. The V gene lost 2 bases and the J gene lost 5 bases, with 15 bases spanning the gap. TCRdb reprocessed the reads via MiXCR and lists one record per CDR3 protein. The sample has roughly 120,000 distinct CDR3 sequences, less than 30% seen once. Comments on this clonotype: Its cognate antigen is unknown.

V gene TRBV20-1 combines with J gene TRBJ1-4; tentative D call: TRBD1 (5 bases). The receptor comes from a human donor in good health (CMV status not recorded). Some clones in this sample may be carry-over from other donors' samples. Sequenced here: CD8+ T cells from cultured PBMCs, sampled from culture after CMV antigen stimulation. CDR3: CSARPQDSSNEKLFF. DNA of the CDR3: TGCAGTGCTAGACCCCAAGACAGCTCAAATGAAAAACTGTTTTTT.